Detailed here is one T cell receptor beta chain. Its antigen remains unidentified. The sample belongs to a study of blood T cells in healthy people across ages. Study-wide findings and caveats: Long-lived donors carried more naive CD4+ cells and greater diversity than aged donors. Diversity estimates drawn from one million T cells were deemed underestimates.

Caucasian, healthy and from Russia, the donors were aged between 6 and 90. Trimming left V 3 bases short and J 2 bases short, with 17 bases between. CDR1 is SGHTA and CDR2 is FQGNSA in the germline V gene. The length of the CDR3 is 17 residues. Sample-barcoded 5' priming and a J-beta primer mix drove a second PCR of about 6 to 11 cycles. All samples gave at least 2.5 million CDR3-containing paired-end reads. TCRdb independently ran MiXCR on the 5' RACE reads; one entry per CDR3 protein. The table has around 1,800,000 distinct CDR3 sequences, about two fifths seen once. This receptor was identified in a human donor in good health. The chain combines TRBV7-2 with TRBJ1-5; TRBD1 is a possible D gene (5 bases). Input material: blood. CDR3 sequence: CASSFRVAGRGNQPQHF. CDR3 DNA sequence: TGTGCCAGCAGCTTCAGAGTAGCAGGGAGAGGCAATCAGCCCCAGCATTTT.